Given below is one TCR beta chain in context. It lacks a known antigen. Base qualities are not at hand, and no much larger clone is one base apart. This sample was included in a study of T cells in Graves' hyperthyroidism and ophthalmopathy (dated by TCRdb to the late 2010s). With regard to the full study: Peripheral blood samples were taken at initial diagnosis, before any treatment was given. A discovery cohort of approximately 100 patients, about 43 with Graves' ophthalmopathy and 55 to 60 with stable Graves' hyperthyroidism, was used to find distinguishing TCR V-J signatures. Prospective prediction of ophthalmopathy was tested in an independent validation cohort consisting of fewer than 20 hyperthyroidism patients and more than 15 patients who later progressed to ophthalmopathy. The 75 to 100 discovery patients were randomly split 7:3 into training and test sets. The study also compared thyroid tissue and blood T-cell repertoires from over 5 Graves' hyperthyroidism patients. After blood sampling, hyperthyroidism patients were treated with methimazole at a starting dose of 30 mg daily, and ophthalmopathy patients were treated with high-dose intravenous methylprednisolone. TCR Vbeta CDR3 sequencing of approximately 140 peripheral blood samples (43 ophthalmopathy, around 80 hyperthyroidism and approximately 17 progressor patients) is reported in the paper.

Looking up the germline V gene yields CDR1 SGHDT and CDR2 YYEEEE. Including the terminal cysteine and phenylalanine, the CDR3 comprises 16 residues. The CDR3 DNA has 48 bases and is translated from base 1. Clipping removes 4 bases from V and 1 base from J, with 9 as the unmatched junction base count. What the authors observed across the whole study: Sample size was not statistically predetermined, and investigators were not blinded to group allocation. Blood samples also contained most of the expanded thyroid clonotypes (frequency above 0.001), which suggests that blood repertoires may reflect thyroid immune responses. In validation, progression to ophthalmopathy was predicted by the model with about 70% sensitivity and under 85% specificity, a median of roughly six months before onset. In cross-validation, a model built on a 13 V-J signature told ophthalmopathy apart from stable hyperthyroidism with approximately 91% sensitivity and roughly 81% specificity, and in testing the same model reached 80%/75%.

The TCR beta CDR3 regions were amplified from RNA transcripts. The TCR CDR3 was subjected to a first round of RT-PCR using the HTBI primer set and the Qiagen OneStep RT-PCR kit. Libraries were constructed in a second round of multiplex PCR, after which size selection and purification were performed. Libraries were sequenced paired-end with 100 bp reads on an Illumina HiSeq2000. The paper's processing steps were these. Raw data were processed with SOAPnuke, discarding reads with adapters, uncalled bases, mean Phred below 15, or no exact constant-primer or identifier match. High-quality paired reads were merged with COPE v1.2.5, and unique nucleotide sequences were defined as clonotypes. MiTCR v1.1 was used to align the clonotypes against IMGT TRBV, TRBD and TRBJ reference segments. Only V-J combinations with frequency above 0.0001, covering roughly 99% of repertoires, were analysed. A TCS score was defined as the ratio of F50 (clonal expansion) to E x V (chaos), with BLOSUM62-based TCRdist applied between CDR3 peptides within each V-J. Welch's t-statistics and random forest reduced 514 V-J features to 10 to 15, which were used in a naive Bayes classifier (R e1071). In TCRdb, the public reads were trimmed at Q25 with fastp and aligned with MiXCR, with productive beta chains retained. Each entry merges the rows of one CDR3 protein and shows their most common DNA and genes. Here the V and J calls rest on TCRdb's processing, not on the authors' analysis. Recorded for this sample are a few hundred thousand distinct CDR3 sequences; 14% of them occurred a single time. The ten most abundant clones make up 15% to 20% of the sample.

Moderately to severely active disease, a Clinical Activity Score of at least 3, a NOSPECS grade of at least 4, and a duration under 3 months were present in ophthalmopathy patients. The study excluded patients with uncontrolled infections, other autoimmune diseases, pregnancy or lactation. Clinical symptoms, serum thyroxine and TRAb, thyroid ultrasound, and orbital computed tomography formed the basis for the diagnoses. Ficoll-Paque density gradient centrifugation was used to isolate PBMCs from 10 ml of fresh peripheral blood. Total RNA was extracted with Trizol reagent, and quality was checked on an Agilent 2100 Bioanalyzer.

The sequence is built from TRBV5-6 and TRBJ2-3, with TRBD1 matching 7 junction bases. This TCR came from a woman aged 25 to 39 with Graves' ophthalmopathy. Sequencing used blood. Here the CDR3 is given as CASSPNRGIGTDTQYF. The nucleotide sequence is given as TGTGCCAGCAGCCCTAACAGGGGAATAGGCACAGATACGCAGTATTTT.